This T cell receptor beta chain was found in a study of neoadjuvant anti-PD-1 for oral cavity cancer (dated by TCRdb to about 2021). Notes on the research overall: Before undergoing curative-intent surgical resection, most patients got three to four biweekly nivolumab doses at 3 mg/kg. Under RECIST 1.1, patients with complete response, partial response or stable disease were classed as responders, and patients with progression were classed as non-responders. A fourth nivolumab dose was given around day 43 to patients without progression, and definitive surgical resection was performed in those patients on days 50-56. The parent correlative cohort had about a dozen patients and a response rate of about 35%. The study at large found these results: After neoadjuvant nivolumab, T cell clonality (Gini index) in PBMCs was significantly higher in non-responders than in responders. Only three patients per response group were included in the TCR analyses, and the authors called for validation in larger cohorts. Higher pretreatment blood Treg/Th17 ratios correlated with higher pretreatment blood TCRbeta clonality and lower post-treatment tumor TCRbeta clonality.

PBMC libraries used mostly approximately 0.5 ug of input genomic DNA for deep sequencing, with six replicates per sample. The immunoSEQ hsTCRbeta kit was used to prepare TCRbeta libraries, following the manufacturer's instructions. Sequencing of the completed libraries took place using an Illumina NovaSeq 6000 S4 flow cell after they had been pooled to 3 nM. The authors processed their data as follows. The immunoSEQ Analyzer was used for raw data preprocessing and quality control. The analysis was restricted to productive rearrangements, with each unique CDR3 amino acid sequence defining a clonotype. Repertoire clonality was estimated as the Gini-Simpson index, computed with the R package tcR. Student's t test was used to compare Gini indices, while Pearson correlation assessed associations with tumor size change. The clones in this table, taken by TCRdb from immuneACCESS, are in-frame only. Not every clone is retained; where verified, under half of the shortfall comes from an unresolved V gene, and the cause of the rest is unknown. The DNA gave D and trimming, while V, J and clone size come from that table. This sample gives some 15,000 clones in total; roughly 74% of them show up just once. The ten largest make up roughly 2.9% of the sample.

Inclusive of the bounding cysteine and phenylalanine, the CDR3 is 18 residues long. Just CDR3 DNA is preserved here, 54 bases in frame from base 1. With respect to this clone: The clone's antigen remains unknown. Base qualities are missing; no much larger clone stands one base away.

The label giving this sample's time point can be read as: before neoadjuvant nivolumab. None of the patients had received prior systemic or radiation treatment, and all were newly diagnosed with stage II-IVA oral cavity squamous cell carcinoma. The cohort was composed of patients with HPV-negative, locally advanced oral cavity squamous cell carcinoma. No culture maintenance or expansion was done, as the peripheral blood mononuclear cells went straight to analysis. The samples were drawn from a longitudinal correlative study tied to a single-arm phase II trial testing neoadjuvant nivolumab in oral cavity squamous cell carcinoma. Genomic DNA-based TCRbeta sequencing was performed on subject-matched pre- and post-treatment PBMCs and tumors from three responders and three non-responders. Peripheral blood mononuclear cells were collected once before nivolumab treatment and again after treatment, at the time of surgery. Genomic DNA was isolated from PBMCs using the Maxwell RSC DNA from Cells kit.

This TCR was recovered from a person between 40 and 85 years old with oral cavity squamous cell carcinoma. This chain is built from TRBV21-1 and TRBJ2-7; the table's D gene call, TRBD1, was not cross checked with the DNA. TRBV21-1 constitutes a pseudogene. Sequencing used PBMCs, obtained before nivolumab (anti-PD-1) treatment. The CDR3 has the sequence CASSKGGDRNNRTYEQYF. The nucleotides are TGTGCCAGCAGCAAAGGGGGGGACAGGAATAATAGGACCTACGAGCAGTACTTC.